The rows below give T cell receptor beta chains drawn from one sample of a study of cytomegalovirus exposure and HLA in healthy donors. TCRdb's table, derived via immunoSEQ multiplex PCR, lists solely in-frame clones and lacks some. The table shows more than 150,000 clones, with approximately 86% occurring only once. Sequenced material: PBMCs. Receptor source: a woman aged 50 to 60 in good health and CMV-seropositive. Both conserved end residues are part of each CDR3. D genes are given only for firm matches. Only some rows state a clone size, as once, few, many or a class for expanded clones.

NA	TRBV5-1	NA	TRBJ1-1	TGCGCCAGCAGCTTGGTCGGGGGGGGGAACACTGAAGCTTTCTTT	CASSLVGGGNTEAFF
NA	TRBV2	TRBD2	TRBJ2-7	TGTGCCAGCAGTGAAGCCCAGACTAGCGGATCCTACGAGCAGTACTTC	CASSEAQTSGSYEQYF
NA	TRBV29-1	NA	TRBJ1-2	TGCAGCGTTGAGGGAGGGGGCTATGGCTACACCTTC	CSVEGGGYGYTF
NA	TRBV13	NA	TRBJ2-3	TGTGCCAGCAGCTTAGGCCAGGGGACCACAGATACGCAGTATTTT	CASSLGQGTTDTQYF
NA	TRBV5-8	NA	TRBJ1-1	TGTGCCAGCAGCTTAGGGGCGGGGGGCACTGAAGCTTTCTTT	CASSLGAGGTEAFF
NA	TRBV7-9	NA	TRBJ1-1	TGTGCCAGCAGCTTGACTTTCGGTCACATGAACACTGAAGCTTTCTTT	CASSLTFGHMNTEAFF
NA	TRBV7-2	NA	TRBJ1-2	TGTGCCAGCAGCTCCACTAACTATGGCTACACCTTC	CASSSTNYGYTF
NA	TRBV5-1	NA	TRBJ1-4	TGCGCCAGCAGCTTGGAGGGGGAAAAAGGCGAACTGTTTTTT	CASSLEGEKGELFF
NA	TRBV9	NA	TRBJ2-3	TGTGCCAGCAGCGCGGGGGTGGCAGATACGCAGTATTTT	CASSAGVADTQYF
NA	TRBV12-5	NA	TRBJ1-3	TGTGCTAGTGGTTTGGTACTCAGGGTCTCTGGAAACACCATATATTTT	CASGLVLRVSGNTIYF
NA	TRBV7-8	TRBD1	TRBJ1-1	TGTGCCAGCAGCGTAAGAGGACAGGGCGCTGAAGCTTTCTTT	CASSVRGQGAEAFF
NA	TRBV10-3	NA	TRBJ2-2	TGTGCCATCAGTGAGTCCATCAAACAGGAGCTGTTTTTT	CAISESIKQELFF
NA	TRBV6-5	TRBD2	TRBJ2-7	TGTGCCAGCAATGGCGGGGGGTTAAACTACGAGCAGTACTTC	CASNGGGLNYEQYF
NA	TRBV7-2	NA	TRBJ2-7	TGTGCCAGCAGCTTCCGGGGATTTGACGAGCAGTACTTC	CASSFRGFDEQYF
once	TRBV5-1	TRBD1	TRBJ2-3	TGCGCCAGCAGCTTGGGACAGGGAAGTTCAGATACGCAGTATTTT	CASSLGQGSSDTQYF
few	TRBV5-4	TRBD1	TRBJ2-1	TGTGCCAGCAGCCCGAGACAGGGGATATTGAATGAGCAGTTCTTC	CASSPRQGILNEQFF
NA	TRBV2	TRBD1	TRBJ1-1	TGTGCCAGCAGTGAATGGGACAGGCATGGGAACACTGAAGCTTTCTTT	CASSEWDRHGNTEAFF
NA	TRBV6-5	TRBD1	TRBJ1-2	TGTGCCAGCAGGCCCGACAGGGTCCATGGCTACACCTTC	CASRPDRVHGYTF
NA	TRBV2	TRBD1	TRBJ1-2	TGTGCCAGCAGTGAGCGGACAGGGCGCTATGGCTACACCTTC	CASSERTGRYGYTF
few	TRBV30	TRBD2	TRBJ2-3	TGTGCCTGGAGAATAGCGGGGGGCGATACGCAGTATTTT	CAWRIAGGDTQYF
NA	TRBV19	TRBD2	TRBJ2-2	TGTGCCAGTAGTATGGTAGGGAGGGCCGGGGAGCTGTTTTTT	CASSMVGRAGELFF
once	TRBV5-4	NA	TRBJ2-2	TGTGCCAGCAGCGTACGGGGGACGAACACCGGGGAGCTGTTTTTT	CASSVRGTNTGELFF
NA	TRBV4-3	NA	TRBJ1-5	TGCGCCAGCAGCCAAGACTGGGGAGGAAGCAATCAGCCCCAGCATTTT	CASSQDWGGSNQPQHF
NA	TRBV30	NA	TRBJ2-7	TGTGCCTGGACCGGGGGACGGAACTTGGCCTACGAGCAGTACTTC	CAWTGGRNLAYEQYF
NA	TRBV7-8	NA	TRBJ1-2	TGTGCCAGCAGCCCAGAACGGGGTGGCTACACCTTC	CASSPERGGYTF
NA	TRBV7-2	TRBD2	TRBJ2-3	TGTGCCAGCAGCCGGACTAGCGGCACAGATACGCAGTATTTT	CASSRTSGTDTQYF
NA	TRBV11-2	TRBD2	TRBJ2-7	TGTGCCAGCAGCCCGGGACTAGCGGTATCCTACGAGCAGTACTTC	CASSPGLAVSYEQYF
NA	TRBV7-9	TRBD2	TRBJ2-3	TGTGCCAGCAGCTTAGTCGGGAGGTCGGCGGGGGACTCAGATACGCAGTATTTT	CASSLVGRSAGDSDTQYF
once	TRBV2	NA	TRBJ1-6	TGTGCCAGCAAGGGGCTAGGACCCCTCCACTTT	CASKGLGPLHF
NA	TRBV6-1	TRBD1	TRBJ2-7	TGTGCCAGCAGTGAATGGACAGGGGTGTACGAGCAGTACTTC	CASSEWTGVYEQYF
few	TRBV5-1	TRBD1	TRBJ1-6	TGCGCCAGCAGCTCGGGACAGTCAAATTCACCCCTCCACTTT	CASSSGQSNSPLHF
NA	TRBV19	TRBD2	TRBJ2-7	TGTGCCAGTAGAAACACGGGAGGGACCTACGAGCAGTACTTC	CASRNTGGTYEQYF